In this sample, the clone carrying this T cell receptor beta chain turned up a few times. The data were obtained in a study of blood T cell repertoires in COVID-19. Study as a whole: PBMCs, B-cell-depleted T cells, or T cells were the source of the cDNA or gDNA that made up the material.

Repertoires were generated with immunoSEQ multiplex PCR, while TCRdb's copy carries only in-frame clones and drops some. Of around 130,000 clones listed, roughly three quarters were seen once; the top ten hold 7.9%. This sequence was found in a human donor in a cohort sampled during active COVID-19. The sample was peripheral blood.

DNA for the CDR3: TGTGCCAGCAGTGATCGGGCTAGCGGGAGGGGGAGCTCCTACAATGAGCAGTTCTTC. This encodes CASSDRASGRGSSYNEQFF. This rearrangement joins TRBV2 to TRBJ2-1, with TRBD2 identical over 12 bases. V dropped 3 bases and J dropped 0; count of bases not matched to a gene: 9. The CDR3 covers 19 residues. Germline CDR1 SNHLY, CDR2 FYNNEI. Full variable domain (missing parts from reference TRBV2 and TRBJ2-1): EPEVTQTPSHQVTQMGQEVILRCVPISNHLYFYWYRQILGQKVEFLVSFYNNEISEKSEIFDDQFSVERPDGSNFTLKIRSTKLEDSAMYFCASSDRASGRGSSYNEQFFGPGTRLTVL.